Following are 7 T cell receptor beta chains from one sample sequenced in a study of blood T cell repertoires in COVID-19 (dated by TCRdb to the early 2020s). Receptor amplification or capture employed the immunoSEQ multiplex PCR assay. TCRdb stores this immuneACCESS table with in-frame sequences only. Part of the clones is absent; in the studies checked, under half of the shortfall reflects unresolved V genes, and no reason is known for the rest. This sample is represented by about 200,000 clones; more than 75% of them were singletons. Approximately 8.4% of the sample is taken by the ten largest. Sequenced: peripheral blood. These receptors were obtained from an elderly woman with COVID-19, enrolled during active disease.

The chain links TRBV28 to TRBJ1-5; D possibly corresponds to TRBD1 (6 bases). V dropped 5 bases and J dropped 8 bases, with 16 bases sitting between them. The CDR3 length is 14 residues. Germline values: CDR1 MDHEN, CDR2 SYDVKM. CDR3 nucleotide sequence: TGTGCCAGCAGTCCCTACGGGGGGCATGAGCCCCAGCATTTT. It is translated as CASSPYGGHEPQHF. The variable domain in full, with the rest retrieved from reference TRBV28 and TRBJ1-5, is DVKVTQSSRYLVKRTGEKVFLECVQDMDHENMFWYRQDPGLGLRLIYFSYDVKMKEKGDIPEGYSVSREKKERFSLILESASTNQTSMYLCASSPYGGHEPQHFGDGTRLSIL.

This chain links TRBV12-3 or TRBV12-4 with TRBJ1-2; D might be TRBD1 (6 bases). There are 13 residues in the CDR3. The V and J ends lost 5 bases and 2 bases respectively, with 9 bases between them. DNA for the CDR3: TGTGCCAGCAGTGTTACAGGGAACTATGGCTACACCTTC. Residues: CASSVTGNYGYTF.

The rearrangement links TRBV19 to TRBJ1-4; D is perhaps TRBD1 (6 bases). Germline CDR1 is LNHDA and CDR2 is SQIVND (reference sequence). The CDR3 contains 15 residues. The V end was cut by 3 bases, the J end by 2 bases, with 10 bases between. The CDR3, as DNA: TGTGCCAGTAGTATCAACAGGGCCACTAATGAAAAACTGTTTTTT. Protein: CASSINRATNEKLFF.

The chain carries TRBV4-3 and TRBJ2-7, with a weak D call TRBD1 (6 bases). CDR3 length equals 15 residues. The V end lost 4 bases, the J end lost 0 bases, and 13 bases lay between the germline ends. Germline CDR1 LGHNA, CDR2 YSLEER. CDR3 amino acids: CASSPGTLSSYEQYF. The CDR3 DNA reads TGCGCCAGCAGCCCCGGGACATTGAGCTCCTACGAGCAGTACTTC.

The genes are TRBV6-5 and TRBJ1-2; D is unresolved. Germline assignment: CDR1 MNHEY and CDR2 SVGAGI. The V and J ends lost 7 bases and 8 bases respectively, with 17 bases between them. There are 13 residues in the CDR3. CDR3 nucleotide sequence: TGTGCCAGCACCGAAGGTGGTCGGCGGGGCTACACCTTC. Translation: CASTEGGRRGYTF.

The chain combines TRBV7-2 with TRBJ2-3, with 9 bases fitting TRBD2. Germline trimming cut 3 bases from V and 2 bases from J; bases unmatched to any gene: 3. The CDR3 runs to 15 residues. The germline CDR1 and CDR2 sequences are SGHTA and FQGNSA. The CDR3 nucleotides read TGTGCCAGCAGCTTCGGCGGGAGGGTCACAGATACGCAGTATTTT. This codes for CASSFGGRVTDTQYF.

The chain has TRBV10-3 and TRBJ1-6, with a possible D match to TRBD1 (5 bases). V lost 5 bases, J lost 9 bases, and 8 bases lay in between. Germline-derived CDR1 and CDR2 are ENHRY and SYGVKD. This CDR3 region has 12 residues. The CDR3 loop reads CAISPTGSPLHF. The CDR3 DNA reads as TGTGCCATCAGTCCTACAGGTTCACCCCTCCACTTT.